A single sample gave rise to the 9 T cell receptor beta chains below, sequenced in a study of human T cells and chemical hapten exposure. One entry per CDR3 protein results from TCRdb running MiXCR on the RACE reads. In the table there are roughly 43,000 distinct CDR3 sequences, around a tenth of which are singletons. As to time point: patch test 2, 6 weeks after DPC sensitization. Treatment of the sample: therapeutic diphenylcyclopropenone sensitization with weekly scalp DPC. It was from unfractionated whole blood that total RNA was extracted. Source: whole blood, taken in connection with sensitization to the hapten diphenylcyclopropenone (DPC). These receptors all come from a woman aged 25-40 years with alopecia areata. Some clones in this sample may be carry-over from other donors' samples.

In this sample, this clonotype turned up many times. The chain is built from TRBV19 and TRBJ1-4; D is uncertain. The CDR3 extends over 14 amino acids. The germline V and J ends were trimmed by 4 bases and 7 bases, with 13 bases remaining between them. The germline V gene encodes CDR1 LNHDA and CDR2 SQIVND (reference sequence). CDR3 protein: CASSTTDGLEKLFF. The DNA of the CDR3 is TGTGCCAGTAGTACTACGGACGGACTTGAAAAACTGTTTTTT. The full variable domain, in which reference TRBV19 and TRBJ1-4 provide the parts outside the CDR3, is DGGITQSPKYLFRKEGQNVTLSCEQNLNHDAMYWYRQDPGQGLRLIYYSQIVNDFQKGDIAEGYSVSREKKESFPLTVTSAQKNPTAFYLCASSTTDGLEKLFFGSGTQLSVL.

This clonotype has more than one count but fewer than ten. The chain couples TRBV5-5 to TRBJ2-2; tentatively, D is TRBD1 (6 bases). Looked up from germline, CDR1 is SGHKS and CDR2 is YYEKEE (reference sequence). The CDR3 spans 16 residues. The V gene lost 3 bases and the J gene lost 0 bases, with 12 bases spanning the gap. In DNA, the CDR3 is TGTGCCAGCAGCTCGAGGCCAGGGGCGAACACCGGGGAGCTGTTTTTT. It codes for CASSSRPGANTGELFF.

J is TRBJ2-5 and V is TRBV7-2; TRBD1 aligns across 9 bases. The V gene end was trimmed by 1 base and the J gene end by 5 bases; junction bases not matched to a gene: 8. Germline V gene sequence: CDR1 SGHTA, CDR2 FQGNSA. This CDR3 has 16 amino acids. The CDR3 coding sequence is TGTGCCAGCAGCTTAGGATATGGACAGGGGCAGGAGACCCAGTACTTC. Translation gives CASSLGYGQGQETQYF. The whole variable domain, filled in from reference TRBV7-2 and TRBJ2-5, reads GAGVSQSPSNKVTEKGKDVELRCDPISGHTALYWYRQSLGQGLEFLIYFQGNSAPDKSGLPSDRFSAERTGGSVSTLTIQRTQQEDSAVYLCASSLGYGQGQETQYFGPGTRLLVL.

This clonotype was counted between two and nine times. V usage is TRBV2 and J usage is TRBJ2-2; D not resolved. This CDR3 contains 14 residues. V was shortened by 5 bases and J by 0 bases, with 7 bases between the two germline ends. Germline assignment: CDR1 SNHLY and CDR2 FYNNEI. CDR3 bases: TGTGCCAGCAGTCCAGTATCGAACACCGGGGAGCTGTTTTTT. This codes for CASSPVSNTGELFF.

In this sample, this clonotype turned up many times. The chain joins TRBV5-1 to TRBJ1-1, with TRBD1 identical over 9 bases. The CDR3 covers 15 residues. The ends lost 4 bases at V and 6 bases at J; junction bases unmatched: 10. In germline, CDR1 is SGHRS, CDR2 YFSETQ. CDR3 sequence: CASSIRQGEKAEAFF. The CDR3 DNA sequence: TGCGCCAGCAGCATTCGACAGGGGGAGAAGGCTGAAGCTTTCTTT.

This clonotype has a count of ten or more. The CDR3 protein is CASSLNSGVTDTQYF. CDR3 bases: TGTGCCAGCAGCTTAAATAGCGGGGTAACAGATACGCAGTATTTT. The chain couples TRBV7-3 to TRBJ2-3, with 8 bases that match TRBD2. Trimming at V came to 1 base and at J to 3 bases, leaving 3 bases not matched to a gene. The CDR3 is made up of 15 amino acids. The germline CDR1 and CDR2 sequences are SGHTA and FQGTGA.

This clonotype has a count of ten or more. The chain is built from TRBV9 and TRBJ2-7; D is uncertain. The CDR3 totals 14 residues. V lost 0 bases and J lost 3, with 10 bases in between. Germline V gives CDR1 SGDLS, CDR2 YYNGEE. The CDR3 spells CASSVDLGNYEQYF. Written as DNA, the CDR3 is TGTGCCAGCAGCGTAGATCTGGGGAACTACGAGCAGTACTTC.

This clonotype was seen only a few times. The V and J genes are TRBV4-1 and TRBJ1-6; D is possibly TRBD1 (6 bases). The V end was cut by 4 bases, the J end by 4 bases, with 11 bases between. The CDR3 covers 15 residues. Germline V lookup: CDR1 MGHRA, CDR2 YSYEKL. This CDR3 is CASSPSGTYNSPLHF. The CDR3 DNA reads as TGCGCCAGCAGCCCGTCCGGGACATATAATTCACCCCTCCACTTT.

This clonotype was counted a few times. V and J are TRBV7-2 and TRBJ2-2; 12 positions agree with TRBD2. V was clipped by 5 bases and J by 6 bases; unmatched bases: 4. The CDR3 loop spans 15 amino acids. Germline CDR1 reads SGHTA; CDR2 reads FQGNSA. The CDR3: CASSRLAGEAGELFF. CDR3 DNA sequence: TGTGCCAGCAGCCGACTAGCGGGGGAAGCCGGGGAGCTGTTTTTT.